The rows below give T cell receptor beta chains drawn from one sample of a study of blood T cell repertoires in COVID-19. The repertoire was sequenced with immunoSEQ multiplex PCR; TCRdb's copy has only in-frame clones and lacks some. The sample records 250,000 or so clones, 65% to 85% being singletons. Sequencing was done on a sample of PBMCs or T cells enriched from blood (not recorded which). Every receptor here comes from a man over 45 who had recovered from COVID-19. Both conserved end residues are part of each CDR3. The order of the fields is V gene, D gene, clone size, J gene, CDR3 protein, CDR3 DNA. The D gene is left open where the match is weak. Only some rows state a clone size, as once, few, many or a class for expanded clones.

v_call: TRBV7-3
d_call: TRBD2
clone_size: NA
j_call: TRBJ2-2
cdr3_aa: CASSRDLAGSTGELFF
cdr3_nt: TGTGCCAGCTCCCGGGACCTAGCGGGTTCTACCGGGGAGCTGTTTTTT

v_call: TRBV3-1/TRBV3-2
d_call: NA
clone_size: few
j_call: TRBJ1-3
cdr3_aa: CASSQGGGNTIYF
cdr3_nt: TGTGCCAGCAGCCAGGGAGGCGGGAACACCATATATTTT

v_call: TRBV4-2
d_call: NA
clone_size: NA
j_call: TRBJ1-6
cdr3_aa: CASSQDLPGRDNSPLHF
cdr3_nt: TGTGCCAGCAGCCAAGATCTTCCAGGCAGGGATAATTCACCCCTCCACTTT

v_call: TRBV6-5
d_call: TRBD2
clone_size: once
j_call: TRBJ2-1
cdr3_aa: CASTPRKKLGEGQFF
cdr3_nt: TGTGCCAGCACCCCGAGGAAGAAACTAGGGGAGGGGCAGTTCTTC

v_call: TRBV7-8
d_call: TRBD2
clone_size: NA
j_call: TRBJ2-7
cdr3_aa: CASSAGTSGLREYF
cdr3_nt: TGTGCCAGCAGCGCGGGGACTAGCGGACTGAGGGAGTACTTC

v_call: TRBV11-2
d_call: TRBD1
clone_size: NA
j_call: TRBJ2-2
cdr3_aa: CASSPGQWGGELFF
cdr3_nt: TGTGCCAGCAGCCCGGGACAGTGGGGCGGGGAGCTGTTTTTT

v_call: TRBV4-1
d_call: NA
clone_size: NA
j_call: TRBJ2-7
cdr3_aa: CASSQGDRQRSYEQYF
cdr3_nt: TGCGCCAGCAGCCAAGGCGACAGGCAACGCTCCTACGAGCAGTACTTC

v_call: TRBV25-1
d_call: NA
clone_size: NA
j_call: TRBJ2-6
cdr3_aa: CASTAGANVLTF
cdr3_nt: TGTGCCAGCACGGCTGGGGCCAACGTCCTGACTTTC

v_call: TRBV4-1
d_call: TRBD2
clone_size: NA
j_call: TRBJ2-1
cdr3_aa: CASSHVSGGAENEQFF
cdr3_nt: TGCGCCAGCAGCCATGTTAGCGGGGGGGCCGAGAATGAGCAGTTCTTC

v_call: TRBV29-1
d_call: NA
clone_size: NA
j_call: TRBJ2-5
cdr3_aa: CSVQLAALETQYF
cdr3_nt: TGCAGCGTACAGCTAGCCGCCTTAGAGACCCAGTACTTC

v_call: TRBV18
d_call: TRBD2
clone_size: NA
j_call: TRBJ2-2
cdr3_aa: CASSPASGGAGTGELFF
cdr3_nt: TGTGCCAGCTCACCAGCGAGCGGGGGGGCCGGCACCGGGGAGCTGTTTTTT

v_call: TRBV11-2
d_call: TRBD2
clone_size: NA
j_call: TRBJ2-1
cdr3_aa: CASSLVGGAFTEQFF
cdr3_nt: TGTGCCAGCAGCTTAGTCGGGGGGGCCTTCACTGAGCAGTTCTTC

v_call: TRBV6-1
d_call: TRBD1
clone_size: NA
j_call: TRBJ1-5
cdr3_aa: CASSERTGQPQHF
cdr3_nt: TGTGCCAGCAGTGAGCGGACAGGTCAGCCCCAGCATTTT

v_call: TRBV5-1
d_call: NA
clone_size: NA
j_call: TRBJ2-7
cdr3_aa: CASSLASSIQNYEQYF
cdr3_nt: TGCGCCAGCAGCTTGGCCTCGTCCATACAAAACTACGAGCAGTACTTC

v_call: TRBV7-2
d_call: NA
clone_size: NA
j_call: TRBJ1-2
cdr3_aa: CASSLALAGTGYTF
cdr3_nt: TGTGCCAGCAGCTTAGCGTTGGCGGGGACCGGCTACACCTTC

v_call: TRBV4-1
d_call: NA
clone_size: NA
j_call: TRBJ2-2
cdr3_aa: CASSQGQNTGELFF
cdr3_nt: TGCGCCAGCAGCCAGGGACAGAACACCGGGGAGCTGTTTTTT

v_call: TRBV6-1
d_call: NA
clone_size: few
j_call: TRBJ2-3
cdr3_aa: CASSEGPRMYTQYF
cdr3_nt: TGTGCCAGCAGTGAAGGCCCTAGGATGTATACGCAGTATTTT